These 10 T cell receptor beta chains were all obtained from the same sample, sequenced in a study of response to subunit inactivated influenza vaccine. TCRdb re-derived calls from the RT-PCR reads in MiXCR, one entry per CDR3 protein. Seen here are 700,000 to 900,000 distinct CDR3 sequences, approximately 22% observed once, and the top ten hold 10%. Sequenced material: PBMCs from blood, taken less than 6 days after vaccination. The origin of the receptors is a man aged 50 to 59 who received an inactivated influenza vaccine.

The V gene is TRBV12-3 or TRBV12-4, the J gene TRBJ2-7; the D is unclear. CDR3 size: 13 residues. V was cut by 3 bases and J by 5 bases, with 11 bases left in between. The CDR3 DNA reads TGTGCCAGCAGTTTTTTGGACGGAGACGAGCAGTACTTC. Its protein is CASSFLDGDEQYF.

This clonotype was picked up many times. The chain uses TRBV7-7 and TRBJ2-3, with D perhaps matching TRBD2 (6 bases). The V and J ends lost 10 bases and 6 bases respectively, with 17 bases between them. Per the germline V gene, CDR1 is SSHAT and CDR2 is FNYEAQ (reference sequence). CDR3 size: 13 residues. CDR3 DNA: TGTGCCATCTCACAGACTAGATCGGATACGCAGTATTTT. Protein sequence: CAISQTRSDTQYF.

V usage is TRBV3-1 and J usage is TRBJ2-3; TRBD2 might be the D (6 bases). Between the trimmed V and J ends, which lost 5 bases and 4 bases, there was a span of 16 bases. The CDR3 runs to 15 residues. Germline V gene data show CDR1 as LGHDT and CDR2 as YNNKEL (reference sequence). This chain's CDR3 is CASSSREARADTQYF. CDR3 nucleotide sequence: TGTGCCAGCAGCTCAAGGGAGGCACGTGCAGATACGCAGTATTTT.

The J gene is TRBJ2-6, the V gene TRBV12-3 or TRBV12-4, with D tentatively TRBD1 (5 bases). Trimming stripped 5 bases from V and 1 base from J, with 9 bases between. The CDR3 sequence is 15 residues long. The CDR3 sequence: CASSPRQSGANVLTF. In DNA, the CDR3 is TGTGCCAGCAGTCCCCGACAGTCTGGGGCCAACGTCCTGACTTTC.

This clonotype was counted ten times or more. Germline is not matched at one junction end, which may reflect a read error. The chain has TRBV5-1 and TRBJ2-6, with unresolved D. Germline V lookup: CDR1 SGHRS, CDR2 YFSETQ. This CDR3 has 15 amino acids. CDR3 DNA: TGTGCCAGCAGTTTAAGGGTCTCTGGGGCCAACGTCCTGACTTTC. Translated, it gives CASSLRVSGANVLTF.

This clonotype showed up many times. The rearrangement joins TRBV20-1 to TRBJ2-4; 8 nucleotides align to TRBD1. V was pared by 1 base and J by 8 bases, with 7 bases of the junction left unmatched. The CDR3 loop spans 14 amino acids. Looked up from germline, CDR1 is DFQATT and CDR2 is SNEGSKA (reference sequence). CDR3 DNA: TGCAGTGCTAGAGCCATGGACAGGGAGGACATTCAGTACTTC. This codes for CSARAMDREDIQYF.

J is TRBJ2-7 and V is TRBV6-1; TRBD1 matches 8 bases. The CDR3 is made up of 16 amino acids. V was pared by 3 bases and J by 2 bases, with 9 bases of the junction left unmatched. Germline values: CDR1 MNHNS, CDR2 SASEGT. This CDR3 reads CASSDLGQGHPYEQYF. The DNA for the CDR3 is TGTGCCAGCAGTGATCTCGGACAGGGCCATCCCTACGAGCAGTACTTC.

This clonotype was observed a handful of times. The J gene is TRBJ2-3, the V gene TRBV7-2; TRBD2 aligns across 8 bases. The germline V gene has CDR1 SGHTA and CDR2 FQGNSA. With 0 bases clipped from V and 3 bases from J, the junction kept 5 bases outside the gene matches. The CDR3 contains 16 residues. The CDR3 DNA reads as TGTGCCAGCAGCTTAGCGCCAGCGGGAGTGACAGATACGCAGTATTTT. This gives the protein CASSLAPAGVTDTQYF.

The chain has TRBV12-3 or TRBV12-4 and TRBJ2-3; D is unresolved. V was clipped by 3 bases and J by 2 bases, with 9 bases between them. The CDR3 contains 14 residues. In DNA form, the CDR3 reads TGTGCCAGCAGTTTGGGCATAAACACAGATACGCAGTATTTT. Residues: CASSLGINTDTQYF.

This clonotype was recorded a few times. This chain uses TRBV4-3 with TRBJ2-2, with 8 bases identical to TRBD2. The germline CDR1 and CDR2 sequences are LGHNA and YSLEER. This CDR3 has 15 amino acids. V shed 0 bases and J 6 bases; nucleotides not matched to a gene: 3. CDR3 nucleotide sequence: TGCGCCAGCAGCCAAGACGGACTAGCTTCCGGGGAGCTGTTTTTT. Protein product: CASSQDGLASGELFF.